Given below is one T cell receptor beta chain in context. Trimming pared 2 bases from V and 7 bases from J, leaving 8 bases between. CDR1 is MNHNS, CDR2 SASEGT, per germline. The CDR3 runs to 13 residues. This entry belongs to a study of blood T cells in healthy people across ages. A second PCR, run for about 7 to 11 cycles, used a sample-barcoded 5' primer plus a J-beta primer mix. MiXCR, run by TCRdb on the 5' RACE reads, gives a single entry per CDR3 protein. The sample includes about 970,000 distinct CDR3 sequences, roughly half seen only once; the top ten take about 20%. The sample comprised blood. The V and J genes are TRBV6-1 and TRBJ1-4; D is ambiguous. The receptor was isolated from a woman aged 60 to 75 in good health. CDR3 DNA: TGTGCCAGCAGTGAAAGGGAAACTGAAAAACTGTTTTTT. Translated: CASSERETEKLFF.